This T cell receptor beta chain originates from a study of monozygotic twins with inflammatory bowel disease. About this clonotype itself: Its specificity is not known.

Study-wide findings and caveats: Data gave no support to a single strong signal or clonotype associated with IBD.

TCRdb reprocessed the 5' RACE reads and stores each CDR3 protein as one record, lacking DNA. This sample's table reports about 420,000 distinct CDR3 sequences. The specimen was blood. The receptor was isolated from a human donor with ulcerative colitis or Crohn's disease, or a healthy co-twin of an affected twin (not recorded which).

This CDR3 is CASSDGQVLGETQYF. The gene calls are TRBV2 and TRBJ2-5; TCRdb calls TRBD1, which cannot be checked without DNA. The V gene's germline CDR1 is SNHLY and CDR2 FYNNEI. The CDR3 has 15 residues.